This T cell receptor (beta chain) was captured by sequencing in a study of shared clonotypes between healthy human individuals. V dropped 2 bases and J dropped 5 bases, with 9 bases sitting between them. Germline CDR1 and CDR2: SNHLY and FYNNEI. The CDR3 is 13 amino acids. Study-wide results and caveats: Sequencing depth was expected to affect clonotype sharing among donors.

Several immunoSEQ 96-well plates shared each subset's DNA, each plate a replicate. Around 30,000 T cell genomes, or 250 to 300 ng DNA, went into replicate PCRs of unsorted PBMC. Using ten immunoSEQ deep assay plates, investigators sequenced unsorted PBMC DNA. The repertoire was sequenced with immunoSEQ multiplex PCR; TCRdb's copy has only in-frame clones and lacks some. The top ten clones hold 10% to 15% of a sample with about 480,000 clones, around 74% of them seen once. As concerns this clone: Antigen specificity is unknown. This sample includes further DNA sequences coding for the same CDR3.

The receptor's source is a woman between 40 and 55 years old in good health. Some clones in this sample may be carry-over from other donors' samples. Material for sequencing was PBMCs. The rearrangement uses TRBV2 and TRBJ1-2; D not resolved. The DNA for the CDR3 is TGTGCCAGCAGTGAAAGGGTGGGATATGGCTACACCTTC. The encoded protein is CASSERVGYGYTF.